The entry below gives a single T cell receptor beta chain sequence along with its context. Its target is not known. The primer mix had 60 Vbeta and 13 Jbeta primers. The data were produced by immunoSEQ multiplex PCR, yet TCRdb's version contains in-frame clones alone and is incomplete. The table lists over 150,000 clones, roughly 79% of them singletons. This sample was taken from a study of cytomegalovirus exposure and HLA in healthy donors. Findings and limits, study-wide: Most CMV-associated TCR beta chains were later found to appear HLA-restricted. Association of 16,951 TCR beta sequences with HLA alleles was found at 0.05 false discovery rate in a later analysis.

V dropped 3 bases and J dropped 7; count of bases not matched to a gene: 2. The CDR3 is made up of 14 amino acids. Germline V gene lookup returns CDR1 SGHNT and CDR2 YYREEE (reference sequence). This chain uses TRBV5-4 with TRBJ1-6; TRBD1 matches 9 bases. This receptor was taken from a woman between 18 and 29 years old in good health and CMV-seronegative. The sample taken for sequencing was PBMCs. CDR3 DNA: TGTGCCAGCAGCTGGGGACAGGGAAATTCACCCCTCCACTTT. Translating it yields CASSWGQGNSPLHF.